The clone carrying this TCR beta chain was detected only a few times. The sample originates from a study of blood T cell repertoires in COVID-19. Generated by immunoSEQ multiplex PCR, the TCRdb table keeps only in-frame clones and is missing some. The sample shows roughly 130,000 clones, roughly 86% of them seen only once. The V gene's germline CDR1 is SGHRS and CDR2 YFSETQ. Between the trimmed V and J ends, which lost 3 bases and 1 base, there was a span of 21 bases. The CDR3 has 18 amino acids. The sequenced material came from peripheral blood. The rearrangement links TRBV5-1 to TRBJ2-3, with a weak D call TRBD2 (5 bases). The origin of this receptor is a woman aged 55-70 years with acute or convalescent COVID-19. The chain's CDR3 is CASSSLGSSRSGTDTQYF. The CDR3 DNA follows: TGCGCCAGCAGCTCCCTTGGGAGTTCTAGATCTGGCACAGATACGCAGTATTTT.